The clone carrying this T cell receptor (beta chain) was observed a few times. The entry originates in a study of beta chain features in type 1 diabetes. Across the whole study: The study examined some 110,000,000 sorted cells across all samples.

Trimming shortened V by 3 bases and J by 11 bases, and 19 bases separated the two germline ends. This CDR3 has 14 residues. Germline CDR1 reads MDHEN; CDR2 reads SYDVKM. CD4+ cells of the naive, central memory, regulatory and stem cell-like memory types were sorted via CD45RO/CCR7/CD25/CD127/CD95/CD27. The whole isolated RNA underwent reverse transcription, so sequencing captured expressed TCRB transcripts. TCRdb's table, derived via immunoSEQ multiplex PCR, lists solely in-frame clones and lacks some. The table records more than 300,000 clones, roughly 8% of them present only once. The receptor's source is a young woman in good health. Sequencing was done on a sample of central memory CD4+ T cells from blood. This chain joins TRBV28 and TRBJ1-1, with a tentative D call TRBD1 (5 bases). CDR3 nucleotide sequence: TGTGCCAGCAGTTTGGAAACAGGTCGCGGTGCGGCTTTCTTT. Its translation: CASSLETGRGAAFF.